Only one count was recorded for the clone carrying this T cell receptor (beta chain). Its antigen is currently unknown. This table comes from immunoSEQ multiplex PCR, and its TCRdb copy is limited to in-frame clones, with some not included. There are about 2 million clones in the sample; roughly 96% occur only once, and 0.1% to 0.15% lies in the top ten. This specimen comes from a study of shared clonotypes between healthy human individuals. Study findings and constraints: Some clonotypes were shared by all four sorted-subset donors, while others were not shared. The non-shared ones had lower generation probabilities than the shared ones.

Per the germline V gene, CDR1 is SNHLY and CDR2 is FYNNEI. The CDR3 covers 14 residues. V was shortened by 2 bases and J by 5 bases, with 13 bases between the two germline ends. This TCR was recovered from a man younger than 35 in good health. This chain links TRBV2 with TRBJ2-7; no clear D. Sequencing was carried out using naive CD4+ T cells sorted from blood. Subset here: CD45RA+ positively selected. The CDR3 region has the DNA TGTGCCAGCAGTGAACCCGGCCCCCCCCACGAGCAGTACTTC. Translated: CASSEPGPPHEQYF.